One sample yielded the 27 T cell receptor beta chains listed below, sequenced in a study of CXCR3-negative and CXCR3-positive naive CD8 T cells. Each TRB cDNA library was prepared by 5' RACE (with UMI labels). TCRdb processed the 5' RACE reads again and assigns one entry to each CDR3 protein, with no DNA. The sample has tens of thousands of distinct CDR3 sequences. The sample consisted of naive CXCR3- CD8+ T cells from blood. The subset: CD45RO-CCR7+CD27+CD95- naive CD8+ T cells lacking CXCR3 (TNR3-). These receptors were obtained from a human donor in good health. Some clones in this sample may be carry-over from other donors' samples.

J is TRBJ2-7 and V is TRBV7-2; TCRdb's D call, TRBD1, is unchecked because there is no DNA. Germline V gene lookup returns CDR1 SGHTA and CDR2 FQGNSA. This CDR3 has 15 amino acids. CDR3 loop: CASSLEGGSSYEQYF.

By frequency, this clonotype registers medium-sized. The chain has TRBV29-1 and TRBJ1-2; TCRdb's D call, TRBD1, is unchecked because there is no DNA. Germline V CDR1 and CDR2: SQVTM, ANQGSEA. The CDR3 has 12 residues. CDR3 loop: CSVPGQAKGYTF. Filled out from reference TRBV29-1 and TRBJ1-2, the complete variable domain reads SAVISQKPSRDICQRGTSLTIQCQVDSQVTMMFWYRQQPGQSLTLIATANQGSEATYESGFVIDKFPISRPNLTFSTLTVSNMSPEDSSIYLCSVPGQAKGYTFGSGTRLTVV.

The CDR3 spells CATEPRALNAVTEAFF. The chain couples TRBV7-9 to TRBJ1-1. The CDR3 is 16 residues long. Germline V gives CDR1 SEHNR, CDR2 FQNEAQ (reference sequence).

The rearrangement links TRBV4-3 to TRBJ2-1; the D call of TRBD2 rests on TCRdb alone, since no DNA is present to check it. This CDR3 comprises 15 residues. CDR1 and CDR2 from the germline V gene are LGHNA and YSLEER. The CDR3 sequence: CASSQDPGLNNEQFF.

The rearrangement joins TRBV11-2 to TRBJ1-5; without DNA, the TCRdb call of TRBD1 cannot be checked. The CDR3 has 16 amino acids. Germline loops: CDR1 SGHAT, CDR2 FQNNGV. The chain's CDR3 is CASSLDWGMGYQPQHF.

Considering frequency, this clonotype is medium-sized. This chain connects TRBV28 to TRBJ2-3; TCRdb calls TRBD2, which cannot be checked without DNA. This CDR3 is built from 17 residues. Germline V CDR1 and CDR2: MDHEN, SYDVKM. CDR3 in amino acids: CASSLGLAGSLTDTQYF.

The CDR3 is CASSFPTVTDAGGTQYF. The V gene is TRBV7-9, the J gene TRBJ2-5; TCRdb proposes TRBD1, but this gene call is untestable without DNA. The CDR3 is 17 amino acids. Germline assignment: CDR1 SEHNR and CDR2 FQNEAQ (reference sequence).

The chain has TRBV14 and TRBJ2-7; with no DNA, the TCRdb D assignment of TRBD1 cannot be verified. CDR3 length: 12 amino acids. Germline assignment: CDR1 SGHDN and CDR2 FVKESK. The CDR3 reads CASSQDTRAPHF.

The V call is TRBV28, the J call TRBJ2-7. Germline assignment: CDR1 MDHEN and CDR2 SYDVKM. The CDR3 covers 12 residues. The CDR3 loop is CASSQISYEKYF.

J is TRBJ1-6 and V is TRBV12-3 or TRBV12-4; the TCRdb D gene call, TRBD1, has no DNA to confirm it. This CDR3 has 12 residues. The CDR3 region is CASSPGTLPLHF.

This chain connects TRBV9 to TRBJ2-2; TCRdb lists TRBD1, though no DNA is available to test this call. Germline CDR1 reads SGDLS; CDR2 reads YYNGEE. CDR3 size: 20 residues. The CDR3 protein is CASSVPVGDRGDGNTGELFF.

The rearrangement joins TRBV28 to TRBJ1-1. Germline V CDR1 and CDR2: MDHEN, SYDVKM. CDR3 length: 13 amino acids. CDR3 in amino acids: CASSSYEPFRAFF. The variable domain in full, with the rest retrieved from reference TRBV28 and TRBJ1-1, is DVKVTQSSRYLVKRTGEKVFLECVQDMDHENMFWYRQDPGLGLRLIYFSYDVKMKEKGDIPEGYSVSREKKERFSLILESASTNQTSMYLCASSSYEPFRAFFGQGTRLTVV.

The chain combines TRBV6-5 with TRBJ1-2; TCRdb indicates TRBD1, and absent DNA this call remains unverified. Looked up from germline, CDR1 is MNHEY and CDR2 is SVGAGI. The CDR3 loop spans 14 amino acids. CDR3: CASSYQGGGTGYTF.

This chain links TRBV20-1 with TRBJ2-1. This CDR3 is built from 15 residues. Germline values: CDR1 DFQATT, CDR2 SNEGSKA (reference sequence). The CDR3 sequence: CSARGTDRTYNEQFF.

The rearrangement joins TRBV7-2 to TRBJ2-7. Germline V gene lookup returns CDR1 SGHTA and CDR2 FQGNSA. CDR3 length: 13 amino acids. CDR3 loop: CASSLLTGVEQYF.

The gene calls are TRBV29-1 and TRBJ1-1. Per the germline V gene, CDR1 is SQVTM and CDR2 is ANQGSEA. The CDR3 is 13 amino acids. The CDR3 protein is CSSGGGQNTEAFF.

The chain recombines TRBV2 with TRBJ2-7; the D call of TRBD1 rests on TCRdb alone, since no DNA is present to check it. Germline values: CDR1 SNHLY, CDR2 FYNNEI. The CDR3 covers 14 residues. The CDR3: CASTNDGAPYEQYF. The variable domain in full, with the rest retrieved from reference TRBV2 and TRBJ2-7, is EPEVTQTPSHQVTQMGQEVILRCVPISNHLYFYWYRQILGQKVEFLVSFYNNEISEKSEIFDDQFSVERPDGSNFTLKIRSTKLEDSAMYFCASTNDGAPYEQYFGPGTRLTVT.

The chain couples TRBV15 to TRBJ1-6. The CDR3 extends over 14 amino acids. Germline V gives CDR1 LNHNV, CDR2 YYDKDF (reference sequence). The CDR3 region is CATSRDRSNSPLHF.

The chain is built from TRBV7-3 and TRBJ2-3; as DNA is missing, the TRBD2 call by TCRdb cannot be tested. This CDR3 spans 14 amino acids. The germline CDR1 and CDR2 sequences are SGHTA and FQGTGA. CDR3 sequence reads: CASSRSGGTDTQYF.

The rearrangement uses TRBV5-1 and TRBJ2-1; TCRdb's D gene call, TRBD2, goes unchecked for lack of DNA. CDR3 length equals 15 residues. The germline V gene has CDR1 SGHRS and CDR2 YFSETQ. The CDR3 protein is CASSLRRAGYNEQFF.

This CDR3 reads CSVQTGAHYEQYF. The chain has TRBV29-1 and TRBJ2-7; the D gene TCRdb calls, TRBD1, cannot be checked with no DNA. Germline loops: CDR1 SQVTM, CDR2 ANQGSEA. The CDR3 has 13 residues.

V usage is TRBV7-8 and J usage is TRBJ2-2. Germline CDR1 is SGHVS and CDR2 is FQNEAQ. There are 17 residues in the CDR3. The CDR3 sequence is CASSLIVGRRSTGELFF.

The rearrangement links TRBV29-1 to TRBJ1-2; without DNA, the TCRdb call of TRBD1 cannot be checked. CDR3 length: 14 amino acids. Germline V gene lookup returns CDR1 SQVTM and CDR2 ANQGSEA. CDR3 sequence: CSIPQGPAGYGYTF.

The rearrangement uses TRBV7-2 and TRBJ2-1; the TRBD2 assignment by TCRdb is unverifiable without DNA. Per germline, CDR1 SGHTA and CDR2 FQGNSA. The CDR3 consists of 17 residues. This CDR3 is CASSSYAGTSGDNEQFF.

The chain joins TRBV9 to TRBJ2-1; TCRdb calls TRBD2, which cannot be checked without DNA. CDR3 size: 14 residues. The germline V gene has CDR1 SGDLS and CDR2 YYNGEE. CDR3 sequence reads: CASGSSGAYNEQFF.

V is TRBV29-1 and J is TRBJ2-2. The germline V gene encodes CDR1 SQVTM and CDR2 ANQGSEA. This CDR3 spans 14 amino acids. This CDR3 reads CSVVLHLNTGELFF.

The V gene is TRBV6-2 or TRBV6-3, the J gene TRBJ1-1. Germline CDR1 and CDR2: MNHEY and SVGEGT. This CDR3 spans 13 amino acids. CDR3 in amino acids: CASRWDEYTEAFF.